One and the same sample provided the 24 T cell receptor beta chains below, sequenced in a study of blood T cells in healthy people across ages. Primed by a sample-barcoded 5' primer and a J-beta primer mix, a second PCR proceeded for 7 to 11 cycles. One entry per CDR3 protein, called by TCRdb with MiXCR from the 5' RACE reads. The sample has about 720,000 distinct CDR3 sequences, just under 25% seen once; the top ten hold under 4.5%. These sequences were also reported in another study, on T cells of mothers and their children.

What was sequenced was blood. These receptors were obtained from a boy younger than 18 in good health.

This clonotype has a handful of counts. At one of its ends the junction is not consistent with the germline gene, which may arise from a read error. The chain uses TRBV4-3 and TRBJ2-7; D is undetermined. This CDR3 has 13 residues. Looked up from germline, CDR1 is LGHNA and CDR2 is YSLEER. This chain's CDR3 is CASSQDRSSEQYF. The CDR3 DNA reads TGCGCCAGCAGCCAAGATCGATCCTCCGAGCAGTACTTC.

This clonotype showed up just a few times. The genes are TRBV7-8 and TRBJ1-5, with 7 positions matching TRBD1. V lost 1 base to trimming and J lost 1 base; unmatched junction nucleotides: 4. The CDR3 totals 16 residues. From germline, CDR1 is SGHVS and CDR2 FQNEAQ. DNA of the CDR3: TGTGCCAGCAGCTTAGGGAACAGGGGAAGCAATCAGCCCCAGCATTTT. Amino acids: CASSLGNRGSNQPQHF.

This chain connects TRBV5-1 to TRBJ2-5; D may correspond to TRBD1 or TRBD2 (7 bases each). V was pared by 4 bases and J by 5 bases, with 18 bases between. The germline V gene encodes CDR1 SGHRS and CDR2 YFSETQ. The CDR3 consists of 15 residues. CDR3 protein: CASSPQGGGEETQYF. CDR3 DNA sequence: TGCGCCAGCAGCCCGCAGGGAGGGGGCGAGGAGACCCAGTACTTC. The full variable domain, completed using reference TRBV5-1 and TRBJ2-5, is KAGVTQTPRYLIKTRGQQVTLSCSPISGHRSVSWYQQTPGQGLQFLFEYFSETQRNKGNFPGRFSGRQFSNSRSEMNVSTLELGDSALYLCASSPQGGGEETQYFGPGTRLLVL.

This chain connects TRBV11-2 to TRBJ2-3; 11 nucleotides match TRBD2. The CDR3 sequence is 17 residues long. V shed 5 bases, J shed 4 bases, and the junction held 11 bases outside the gene matches. The V gene's germline CDR1 is SGHAT and CDR2 FQNNGV. The CDR3 sequence is CASSAYTSGRDADTQYF. In DNA, the CDR3 is TGTGCCAGCAGCGCATATACTAGCGGGAGAGACGCAGATACGCAGTATTTT. Looking up the rest from reference TRBV11-2 and TRBJ2-3 gives the full variable domain: EAGVAQSPRYKIIEKRQSVAFWCNPISGHATLYWYQQILGQGPKLLIQFQNNGVVDDSQLPKDRFSAERLKGVDSTLKIQPAKLEDSAVYLCASSAYTSGRDADTQYFGPGTRLTVL.

This clonotype was found a few times. The CDR3 sequence is CASSQDGQGTQPQHF. The CDR3 DNA sequence: TGTGCCAGCAGCCAAGATGGTCAGGGTACCCAGCCCCAGCATTTT. This chain links TRBV5-5 with TRBJ1-5; a weak D match, TRBD1 (5 bases). The CDR3 totals 15 residues. Germline CDR1 and CDR2: SGHKS and YYEKEE (reference sequence). The V end was cut by 4 bases, the J end by 7 bases, with 18 bases between. The complete variable domain, with remaining parts taken from reference TRBV5-5 and TRBJ1-5, reads DAGVTQSPTHLIKTRGQQVTLRCSPISGHKSVSWYQQVLGQGPQFIFQYYEKEERGRGNFPDRFSARQFPNYSSELNVNALLLGDSALYLCASSQDGQGTQPQHFGDGTRLSIL.

CDR3 nucleotides: TGTGCCAGCAGCCACAGACAGGGGGCGTCTGAAAAACTGTTTTTT. Translation: CASSHRQGASEKLFF. The chain has TRBV7-2 and TRBJ1-4, with 10 nucleotides matching TRBD1. Per germline, CDR1 SGHTA and CDR2 FQGNSA. The length of the CDR3 is 15 residues. Unmatched junction bases numbered 7, after V lost 5 bases and J lost 7 bases.

This chain connects TRBV29-1 to TRBJ1-2; weak D call: TRBD1 (6 bases). The CDR3 is made up of 13 amino acids. Trimming shortened V by 0 bases and J by 4 bases, and 9 bases separated the two germline ends. The germline CDR1 and CDR2 sequences are SQVTM and ANQGSEA. CDR3 sequence reads: CSVEDQGSYGYTF. The CDR3, as DNA: TGCAGCGTTGAAGATCAGGGGAGCTATGGCTACACCTTC.

This clonotype was counted a few times. V and J are TRBV29-1 and TRBJ2-5; 8 bases are a match to TRBD2. The DNA matches TRBJ2-1 better at its end, which makes the J call doubtful. CDR1 and CDR2 from the germline V gene are SQVTM and ANQGSEA. The CDR3 spans 14 residues. Written as DNA, the CDR3 is TGCAGCTCCCCGGCCCGGGAGGGCTCATATGAGCAGTTCTTC. It translates to CSSPAREGSYEQFF.

The V call is TRBV20-1, the J call TRBJ2-1; unclear D gene. CDR1 is DFQATT, CDR2 SNEGSKA, per germline (reference sequence). Trimming cost V 6 bases and J 8 bases, with 11 bases left between them. The CDR3 has 11 residues. CDR3 nucleotide sequence: TGCAGTGCCGGCCTCCTAGATGAGCAGTTCTTC. Amino acids: CSAGLLDEQFF.

This clonotype appeared a few times. The chain has TRBV18 and TRBJ2-1, with D unresolved. The J call is uncertain, as TRBJ2-7 better fits the DNA end. The CDR3 totals 14 residues. The germline V gene has CDR1 KGHSH and CDR2 LQKENI. The CDR3 coding sequence is TGTGCCAGCTCACCCCCGGGCTGGGACTACGAGCAGTACTTC. Translated: CASSPPGWDYEQYF.

J is TRBJ2-3 and V is TRBV29-1; no clear D gene. From germline, CDR1 is SQVTM and CDR2 ANQGSEA. Trimming took 6 bases from V and 1 from J, leaving 14 bases between them. CDR3 length: 14 residues. CDR3 sequence (DNA): TGCAGCGTCCCTGCCTCAGCTCGCACAGATACGCAGTATTTT. Translation gives CSVPASARTDTQYF.

Only a few counts were recorded for this clonotype. The CDR3 loop reads CASSPKDGRYGYTF. CDR3 in DNA: TGCGCCAGCAGCCCCAAGGACGGGAGATATGGCTACACCTTC. The chain combines TRBV5-1 with TRBJ1-2; no firm D call. The V gene's germline CDR1 is SGHRS and CDR2 YFSETQ. The CDR3 is 14 amino acids. V gave up 4 bases and J gave up 5 bases, with 15 bases separating them.

A few counts support this clonotype. V is TRBV7-9 and J is TRBJ2-1; 14 positions agree with TRBD2. The CDR3 sequence is 16 residues long. V gave up 5 bases and J gave up 8 bases; unmatched junction bases: 8. Germline V lookup: CDR1 SEHNR, CDR2 FQNEAQ (reference sequence). CDR3 region: CASSPRLAGGPHEQFF. In nucleotides, the CDR3 is TGTGCCAGCAGCCCACGACTAGCGGGAGGGCCCCATGAGCAGTTCTTC.

As regards this clonotype: One junction end disagrees with the germline gene, perhaps due to a read error. The V call is TRBV29-1, the J call TRBJ2-5, with D perhaps TRBD1 or TRBD2 (5 bases each). The CDR3 covers 14 residues. Germline values: CDR1 SQVTM, CDR2 ANQGSEA. Here the CDR3 reads CSVGRGDQTNEQCF. The CDR3 region has the DNA TGCAGCGTTGGCCGAGGGGACCAAACTAATGAGCAGTGCTTC.

The chain combines TRBV20-1 with TRBJ2-2, with 11 nucleotides matching TRBD2. This CDR3 has 16 amino acids. Trimming took 1 base from V and 7 from J; bases not matched to a gene: 8. Germline V lookup: CDR1 DFQATT, CDR2 SNEGSKA (reference sequence). CDR3 nucleotides: TGCAGTGCTAGAGTTCTAGCGGGAGGTAGTGGCGGGGAGCTGTTTTTT. Translation gives CSARVLAGGSGGELFF.

The rearrangement links TRBV6-2 or TRBV6-3 to TRBJ2-1, with D unresolved. V gave up 4 bases and J gave up 4 bases, with 8 bases separating them. The V gene's germline CDR1 is MNHEY and CDR2 SVGEGT. CDR3 size: 13 residues. Here the CDR3 reads CASSFVDYNEQFF. CDR3 nucleotides: TGTGCCAGCAGTTTCGTGGATTACAATGAGCAGTTCTTC.

Turning to this clonotype: The junction departs from the called germline gene at one end, perhaps through a read error. This chain links TRBV4-3 with TRBJ1-2; 9 nucleotides line up with TRBD1. CDR1 is LGHNA, CDR2 YSLEER, per germline. The CDR3 has 11 residues. The CDR3 region has the DNA TGCGCCAGCAGCGACCGGACAGGGGCCTACTTC. Translation gives CASSDRTGAYF.

The J gene is TRBJ1-4, the V gene TRBV25-1; TRBD1 matches 9 bases. This CDR3 is built from 15 residues. The trim removed 1 base at V and 5 bases at J, leaving 2 bases unmatched. Germline V gene lookup returns CDR1 MGHDK and CDR2 SYGVNS. Here the CDR3 reads CASSESGTGNEKLFF. The CDR3, as DNA: TGTGCCAGCAGTGAATCTGGGACAGGGAATGAAAAACTGTTTTTT.

This chain uses TRBV6-5 with TRBJ1-4, with D maybe TRBD1 (5 bases). V lost 10 bases to trimming and J lost 2 bases, with 17 bases between them. Germline-derived CDR1 and CDR2 are MNHEY and SVGAGI. The CDR3 is 15 amino acids. The CDR3 here is CATKTDPSTNEKLFF. CDR3 bases: TGTGCCACCAAGACAGATCCATCGACTAATGAAAAACTGTTTTTT.

This clonotype has a handful of counts. The V gene is TRBV12-3 or TRBV12-4, the J gene TRBJ2-3; TRBD1 aligns across 9 bases. V dropped 1 base and J dropped 3; count of bases not matched to a gene: 5. This CDR3 region has 16 residues. CDR3 sequence reads: CASSLVGQGPTDTQYF. The CDR3 DNA sequence: TGTGCCAGCAGTTTAGTCGGACAGGGGCCAACAGATACGCAGTATTTT.

This clonotype was detected many times. The V call is TRBV3-1, the J call TRBJ2-6, with D tentatively TRBD1 (5 bases). Trimming left V 1 base short and J 4 bases short, with 8 bases between. The length of the CDR3 is 15 residues. Germline loops: CDR1 LGHDT, CDR2 YNNKEL (reference sequence). CDR3 nucleotide sequence: TGTGCCAGCAGCCAAGCAGGGTCAGGGGCCAACGTCCTGACTTTC. Translated: CASSQAGSGANVLTF.

This clonotype was seen more than once but under ten times. The chain is built from TRBV3-1 and TRBJ2-3; 7 positions agree with TRBD2. The CDR3 totals 14 residues. Germline values: CDR1 LGHDT, CDR2 YNNKEL (reference sequence). The J segment lost 1 base and the V segment lost 5 bases, leaving 3 bases of the junction unmatched. CDR3: CASSALAGTDTQYF. The CDR3 DNA reads TGTGCCAGCAGCGCTCTAGCGGGCACAGATACGCAGTATTTT.

This clonotype was seen a handful of times. J is TRBJ2-5 and V is TRBV6-5; no definite D call. The germline V and J ends were trimmed by 2 bases and 4 bases, with 23 bases remaining between them. Germline V lookup: CDR1 MNHEY, CDR2 SVGAGI. This CDR3 is built from 18 residues. The CDR3 region is CASSYTEAKVGSVETQYF. In DNA form, the CDR3 reads TGTGCCAGCAGTTACACAGAAGCCAAGGTTGGGTCAGTAGAGACCCAGTACTTC.

The rearrangement links TRBV9 to TRBJ2-5, with D perhaps matching TRBD2 (7 bases). The germline V gene encodes CDR1 SGDLS and CDR2 YYNGEE. The V end was cut by 4 bases, the J end by 6 bases, with 19 bases between. The CDR3 has 15 residues. The CDR3 here is CASSPRGGAWQTQYF. CDR3 nucleotides: TGTGCCAGCAGCCCAAGGGGGGGGGCTTGGCAGACCCAGTACTTC.